These 21 T cell receptor beta chains were all obtained from the same sample, sequenced in a study of control samples from healthy donors and cancer patients. Sequencing was performed with immunoSEQ multiplex PCR; in TCRdb, only in-frame clones are kept and a portion is missing. Among about 86,000 clones listed, roughly 89% were seen once. The sample comprised PBMCs. All receptors come from a woman between 50 and 59 years old with colorectal cancer.

The chain has TRBV4-1 and TRBJ2-1; D perhaps matches TRBD2 (7 bases). Germline lookup yields CDR1 MGHRA and CDR2 YSYEKL. CDR3 length: 17 residues. V was clipped by 0 bases and J by 1 base, with 13 bases between them. The CDR3 DNA sequence: TGCGCCAGCAGCCAAGACCCGGCGGGGGCGTCCTACAATGAGCAGTTCTTC. It encodes CASSQDPAGASYNEQFF.

The chain carries TRBV29-1 and TRBJ2-5, with 10 bases that match TRBD1. V shed 3 bases and J 4 bases; nucleotides not matched to a gene: 2. The CDR3 is made up of 13 amino acids. The V gene's germline CDR1 is SQVTM and CDR2 ANQGSEA. DNA of the CDR3: TGCAGCGTTGAGACAGGGGGCGCAGAGACCCAGTACTTC. Encoded protein: CSVETGGAETQYF.

This chain connects TRBV7-2 to TRBJ2-2; 12 bases match TRBD2. The V gene's germline CDR1 is SGHTA and CDR2 FQGNSA. This CDR3 spans 16 amino acids. V was clipped by 3 bases and J by 4 bases; unmatched bases: 3. The CDR3 DNA follows: TGTGCCAGCAGCTTCCGACTAGCGGGGGCCACCGGGGAGCTGTTTTTT. It is translated as CASSFRLAGATGELFF.

The chain employs TRBV5-8 and TRBJ1-5; weak D call: TRBD1 (5 bases). CDR1 SGHTS and CDR2 YDEGEE come from the germline V gene. The CDR3 has 12 residues. Trimming cost V 3 bases and J 7 bases, with 8 bases left between them. The CDR3 protein is CASSYGGQPQHF. DNA for the CDR3: TGTGCCAGCAGCTACGGGGGGCAGCCCCAGCATTTT.

The V call is TRBV28, the J call TRBJ1-2, with D maybe TRBD1 (6 bases). V lost 7 bases and J 7 bases, leaving 10 bases between the germline ends. Per germline, CDR1 MDHEN and CDR2 SYDVKM. The CDR3 is 11 residues long. The CDR3 coding sequence is TGTGCCAGCACCGCGGGGGCTGGCTACACCTTC. Residues: CASTAGAGYTF.

This clone came up once. This sequence joins TRBV6-2 or TRBV6-3 and TRBJ2-3; unclear D gene. The germline V and J ends were trimmed by 0 bases and 6 bases, with 4 bases remaining between them. Germline assignment: CDR1 MNHEY and CDR2 SVGEGT. The CDR3 covers 12 residues. The DNA of the CDR3 is TGTGCCAGCAGTTACTCGAAGGATACGCAGTATTTT. This encodes CASSYSKDTQYF.

This chain joins TRBV5-6 and TRBJ2-1, with D uncertain. The CDR3 covers 14 residues. Germline lookup yields CDR1 SGHDT and CDR2 YYEEEE. Trimming stripped 4 bases from V and 2 bases from J, with 10 bases between. CDR3 coding DNA: TGTGCCAGCAGCCTCCCGGAAACCTACAATGAGCAGTTCTTC. It is translated as CASSLPETYNEQFF.

The chain combines TRBV19 with TRBJ1-5; D gene ambiguous. Trimming took 7 bases from V and 2 from J, leaving 18 bases between them. The CDR3 consists of 16 residues. Looked up from germline, CDR1 is LNHDA and CDR2 is SQIVND (reference sequence). The CDR3 DNA sequence: TGTGCCAGTAACGCCGGGCAGGATTGGGGCAATCAGCCCCAGCATTTT. It encodes CASNAGQDWGNQPQHF.

J is TRBJ2-3 and V is TRBV6-4, with D perhaps matching TRBD1 (5 bases). V shed 2 bases and J shed 5 bases, with 11 bases lying between them. There are 14 residues in the CDR3. In germline, CDR1 is MRHNA, CDR2 SNTAGT. CDR3 in DNA: TGTGCCAGCAGTGACGGGCAGGGTCGAGATACGCAGTATTTT. Translated, it gives CASSDGQGRDTQYF.

The chain employs TRBV6-6 and TRBJ2-5, with unresolved D. CDR1 and CDR2 from the germline V gene are MNHNY and SVGAGI (reference sequence). V was cut by 0 bases and J by 8 bases, with 4 bases left in between. The CDR3 totals 11 residues. DNA for the CDR3: TGTGCCAGCAGTTACTCGGAAACCCAGTACTTC. Protein: CASSYSETQYF.

DNA for the CDR3: TGCAGTGCTAGTGCCCCAGGGGGTAGTAAAGAGACCCAGTACTTC. This gives the protein CSASAPGGSKETQYF. The chain employs TRBV20-1 and TRBJ2-5; 7 bases match TRBD1. CDR3 length: 15 residues. Germline trimming cut 3 bases from V and 3 bases from J; bases unmatched to any gene: 10. Germline V lookup: CDR1 DFQATT, CDR2 SNEGSKA (reference sequence).

The chain couples TRBV6-5 to TRBJ1-1; D call uncertain. From germline, CDR1 is MNHEY and CDR2 SVGAGI. Deletions cut 2 bases from V and 0 bases from J, with 7 bases between. CDR3 length: 14 residues. DNA for the CDR3: TGTGCCAGCAGTTACCGGCAGATGAACACTGAAGCTTTCTTT. Protein product: CASSYRQMNTEAFF.

V gene TRBV5-5 combines with J gene TRBJ1-1, with a possible D match to TRBD1 (5 bases). The CDR3 is made up of 17 amino acids. V dropped 5 bases and J dropped 3 bases, with 23 bases sitting between them. Germline-derived CDR1 and CDR2 are SGHKS and YYEKEE (reference sequence). CDR3 protein: CASRFERSGRRDTEAFF. CDR3 DNA sequence: TGTGCCAGCAGATTTGAGCGATCAGGGAGGAGGGACACTGAAGCTTTCTTT.

The V gene is TRBV7-2, the J gene TRBJ1-3; no reliable D call. Germline assignment: CDR1 SGHTA and CDR2 FQGNSA. V lost 3 bases, J lost 0 bases, and 9 bases lay in between. The CDR3 consists of 15 residues. CDR3 nucleotide sequence: TGTGCCAGCAGCTTCGCGGCCCACTCTGGAAACACCATATATTTT. This translates into CASSFAAHSGNTIYF.

The V gene is TRBV3-1 (or the pseudogene TRBV3-2), the J gene TRBJ1-4, with TRBD1 matching 9 bases. CDR3 size: 14 residues. CDR1 is LGHDT and CDR2 is YNNKEL in the germline V gene (reference sequence). V dropped 4 bases and J dropped 7; count of bases not matched to a gene: 4. CDR3 protein: CASSLGQGIEKLFF. The CDR3 region has the DNA TGTGCCAGCAGCCTGGGACAGGGTATTGAAAAACTGTTTTTT.

J is TRBJ1-2 and V is TRBV3-1 (or the pseudogene TRBV3-2); TRBD1 might be the D (5 bases). The CDR3 length is 14 residues. Germline CDR1 is LGHDT and CDR2 is YNNKEL (reference sequence). V was shortened by 0 bases and J by 9 bases, with 14 bases between the two germline ends. The CDR3 is CASSQDTGQGSYTF. The CDR3 nucleotides read TGTGCCAGCAGCCAAGATACCGGACAAGGAAGCTACACCTTC.

The chain employs TRBV6-5 and TRBJ1-4; D not resolved. V lost 10 bases, J lost 1 base, and 10 bases lay in between. The germline gives CDR1 MNHEY, CDR2 SVGAGI. This CDR3 comprises 13 residues. The CDR3 sequence is CATARQTNEKLFF. The CDR3 DNA reads TGTGCCACCGCCCGGCAAACTAATGAAAAACTGTTTTTT.

This chain uses TRBV5-1 with TRBJ1-1; D not certain. The CDR3 is made up of 15 amino acids. Germline V gene sequence: CDR1 SGHRS, CDR2 YFSETQ. V was trimmed by 4 bases and J by 0 bases, leaving 13 bases between them. The CDR3 bases are TGCGCCAGCAGCCCCCTCGGGGTTTTGAACACTGAAGCTTTCTTT. It is translated as CASSPLGVLNTEAFF.

The rearrangement joins TRBV24-1 to TRBJ2-3; 10 nucleotides agree with TRBD1. The trim removed 4 bases at V and 6 bases at J, leaving 9 bases unmatched. In germline, CDR1 is KGHDR, CDR2 SFDVKD. The CDR3 length is 16 residues. CDR3 coding DNA: TGTGCCACCAGTGAAACCGGGACAGGGGCGTCCGATACGCAGTATTTT. Its protein is CATSETGTGASDTQYF.

The genes are TRBV6-1 and TRBJ2-7, with D unresolved. This CDR3 spans 15 amino acids. Germline V gives CDR1 MNHNS, CDR2 SASEGT. Trimming left V 1 base short and J 0 bases short, with 10 bases between. The CDR3 region is CASSEGPSFSYEQYV. The CDR3 region has the DNA TGTGCCAGCAGTGAAGGGCCCTCTTTCTCCTACGAGCAGTACGTC.

The chain joins TRBV2 to TRBJ1-4, with D perhaps TRBD1 (6 bases). This CDR3 region has 12 residues. Trimming removed 6 bases from V and 5 bases from J, with 7 bases in between. The V gene's germline CDR1 is SNHLY and CDR2 FYNNEI. The CDR3 nucleotides are TGTGCCAGCAGGCAGGGGAATGAAAAACTGTTTTTT. It is translated as CASRQGNEKLFF.